This TCR beta chain emerged from a study of control samples from healthy donors and cancer patients. Method: immunoSEQ multiplex PCR; TCRdb's copy keeps in-frame clones and lacks some. Of about 94,000 clones in the sample, less than 95% were seen once. The CDR3 is 14 residues long. V was trimmed by 0 bases and J by 8 bases, leaving 12 bases between them. From germline, CDR1 is SGDLS and CDR2 YYNGEE. The receptor comes from a woman younger than 35 in good health. Sequences were obtained from blood. V usage is TRBV9 and J usage is TRBJ2-1; D perhaps matches TRBD1 (5 bases). The chain's CDR3 is CASSVGSGADEQFF. The CDR3 DNA sequence: TGTGCCAGCAGCGTAGGAAGTGGGGCCGATGAGCAGTTCTTC.